This is a list of T cell receptor beta chains from one sample in a study of cytomegalovirus exposure and HLA in healthy donors. The protocol was immunoSEQ multiplex PCR, while the TCRdb copy is restricted to in-frame clones and leaves out a portion. The sample consists of fewer than 200,000 clones, roughly 79% of them appearing once. The sequencing sample was made of PBMCs. These receptors were collected from a man aged 25-45 years in good health and CMV-seronegative. The CDR3 runs from the conserved cysteine through the conserved F or W. Each record gives: CDR3 protein, CDR3 DNA, D gene, V gene, clone size, J gene. D genes are given only for firm matches. Only part of the rows carry a size: once, few, many, or a class if the clone is expanded.

CDR3aa: CASSPRDRATPLHF
CDR3nt: TGCGCCAGCAGCCCCCGGGACAGGGCTACACCCCTCCACTTT
d_gene: TRBD1
v_gene: TRBV5-1
abundance: -
j_gene: TRBJ1-6

CDR3aa: CASSESGTGGDEQFF
CDR3nt: TGTGCCAGCAGCGAGAGCGGGACAGGGGGCGATGAGCAGTTCTTC
d_gene: TRBD1
v_gene: TRBV9
abundance: once
j_gene: TRBJ2-1

CDR3aa: CASRRGGENTEAFF
CDR3nt: TGTGCCAGCAGGCGAGGGGGTGAGAACACTGAAGCTTTCTTT
d_gene: -
v_gene: TRBV7-9
abundance: -
j_gene: TRBJ1-1

CDR3aa: CASSLAFWTGRVEQYF
CDR3nt: TGTGCCAGCAGCTTAGCCTTTTGGACAGGGAGAGTTGAGCAGTACTTC
d_gene: TRBD1
v_gene: TRBV11-2
abundance: -
j_gene: TRBJ2-7

CDR3aa: CALDRGSYEQYF
CDR3nt: TGTGCCCTAGACAGGGGATCCTACGAGCAGTACTTC
d_gene: TRBD1
v_gene: TRBV30
abundance: -
j_gene: TRBJ2-7

CDR3aa: CAWSGVVSGNTIYF
CDR3nt: TGTGCCTGGAGTGGAGTTGTCTCTGGAAACACCATATATTTT
d_gene: -
v_gene: TRBV30
abundance: -
j_gene: TRBJ1-3

CDR3aa: CAWSKDRGYQPQHF
CDR3nt: TGTGCCTGGAGTAAGGACAGGGGGTATCAGCCCCAGCATTTT
d_gene: TRBD1
v_gene: TRBV30
abundance: once
j_gene: TRBJ1-5

CDR3aa: CAWSVREGQPQHF
CDR3nt: TGTGCCTGGAGTGTACGGGAGGGACAGCCCCAGCATTTT
d_gene: -
v_gene: TRBV30
abundance: few
j_gene: TRBJ1-5

CDR3aa: CASSHGDRGYEQYF
CDR3nt: TGTGCCAGCAGTCATGGGGACAGGGGTTACGAGCAGTACTTC
d_gene: TRBD1
v_gene: TRBV28
abundance: few
j_gene: TRBJ2-7

CDR3aa: CASSPRRGQSYGYTF
CDR3nt: TGTGCCAGCAGCCCCAGGCGGGGCCAGAGCTATGGCTACACCTTC
d_gene: -
v_gene: TRBV5-6
abundance: few
j_gene: TRBJ1-2

CDR3aa: CASSSGGGETQYF
CDR3nt: TGCGCCAGCAGCTCAGGGGGCGGAGAGACCCAGTACTTC
d_gene: TRBD1
v_gene: TRBV5-1
abundance: -
j_gene: TRBJ2-5

CDR3aa: CASSVERTGRNMDGYTF
CDR3nt: TGTGCCAGCAGCGTAGAGCGGACAGGGAGGAATATGGATGGCTACACCTTC
d_gene: TRBD1
v_gene: TRBV9
abundance: once
j_gene: TRBJ1-2

CDR3aa: CASSLLEHFLPGNTIYF
CDR3nt: TGTGCCAGCAGCTTATTAGAGCACTTTTTACCCGGAAACACCATATATTTT
d_gene: -
v_gene: TRBV11-2
abundance: once
j_gene: TRBJ1-3

CDR3aa: CASSLGQGWYEQYF
CDR3nt: TGTGCCAGCAGCTTAGGGCAGGGGTGGTACGAGCAGTACTTC
d_gene: -
v_gene: TRBV11-2
abundance: -
j_gene: TRBJ2-7

CDR3aa: CASSYAPNNSPLHF
CDR3nt: TGTGCCAGCAGTTACGCTCCTAATAATTCACCCCTCCACTTT
d_gene: -
v_gene: TRBV6-6
abundance: -
j_gene: TRBJ1-6

CDR3aa: CAGGEGRSYEQYF
CDR3nt: TGTGCCGGGGGGGAGGGAAGGTCCTACGAGCAGTACTTC
d_gene: TRBD2
v_gene: TRBV30
abundance: -
j_gene: TRBJ2-7

CDR3aa: CASSEPQGAYGYTF
CDR3nt: TGTGCCAGCAGTGAACCACAGGGGGCATATGGCTACACCTTC
d_gene: TRBD1
v_gene: TRBV2
abundance: -
j_gene: TRBJ1-2

CDR3aa: CASSSDRNTEAFF
CDR3nt: TGTGCCAGCAGCTCGGACAGGAACACTGAAGCTTTCTTT
d_gene: -
v_gene: TRBV7-3
abundance: -
j_gene: TRBJ1-1

CDR3aa: CASRSLSGELFF
CDR3nt: TGTGCCAGCAGGTCCCTAAGCGGGGAGCTGTTTTTT
d_gene: -
v_gene: TRBV9
abundance: -
j_gene: TRBJ2-2

CDR3aa: CASSFLPGGQGWNEQFF
CDR3nt: TGTGCCAGCAGCTTTTTGCCCGGGGGACAGGGGTGGAATGAGCAGTTCTTC
d_gene: TRBD1
v_gene: TRBV7-9
abundance: -
j_gene: TRBJ2-1

CDR3aa: CASSLSLGDRVYEQYF
CDR3nt: TGTGCCAGCAGTTTAAGTTTAGGGGACAGGGTCTACGAGCAGTACTTC
d_gene: TRBD1
v_gene: TRBV28
abundance: once
j_gene: TRBJ2-7

CDR3aa: CASSFTDSGDTEAFF
CDR3nt: TGTGCCAGCAGCTTTACTGACAGCGGGGACACTGAAGCTTTCTTT
d_gene: -
v_gene: TRBV5-4
abundance: -
j_gene: TRBJ1-1

CDR3aa: CASSKKWPPGDSTKAEETQYF
CDR3nt: TGTGCCAGCAGCAAAAAGTGGCCGCCGGGGGACAGCACGAAAGCGGAAGAGACCCAGTACTTC
d_gene: -
v_gene: TRBV21-1
abundance: -
j_gene: TRBJ2-5

CDR3aa: CASSQGRELPPYF
CDR3nt: TGCGCCAGCAGCCAGGGGCGGGAGCTCCCACCTTACTTC
d_gene: TRBD2
v_gene: TRBV4-3
abundance: -
j_gene: TRBJ2-4

CDR3aa: CASSLNFQIYGYTF
CDR3nt: TGTGCCAGCAGTTTAAATTTCCAGATCTATGGCTACACCTTC
d_gene: -
v_gene: TRBV28
abundance: -
j_gene: TRBJ1-2

CDR3aa: CASSLFGTGATNEKLFF
CDR3nt: TGTGCCAGCAGCTTATTCGGGACAGGGGCAACTAATGAAAAACTGTTTTTT
d_gene: TRBD1
v_gene: TRBV7-9
abundance: -
j_gene: TRBJ1-4

CDR3aa: CASSSPGTDPYEQYF
CDR3nt: TGTGCCAGCAGTTCCCCCGGGACTGATCCCTACGAGCAGTACTTC
d_gene: -
v_gene: TRBV28
abundance: -
j_gene: TRBJ2-7

CDR3aa: CASSLSGTLGKFIQYF
CDR3nt: TGTGCCAGCAGTTTATCGGGGACATTGGGGAAATTCATTCAGTACTTC
d_gene: -
v_gene: TRBV28
abundance: -
j_gene: TRBJ2-4

CDR3aa: CASSLLAGVNYEQYF
CDR3nt: TGCGCCAGCTCTCTTCTAGCGGGGGTCAACTACGAGCAGTACTTC
d_gene: TRBD2
v_gene: TRBV5-1
abundance: -
j_gene: TRBJ2-7

CDR3aa: CAWNPAGEAHEQYF
CDR3nt: TGTGCCTGGAACCCGGCGGGAGAGGCCCACGAGCAGTACTTC
d_gene: TRBD2
v_gene: TRBV30
abundance: -
j_gene: TRBJ2-7

CDR3aa: CASSLRGQGDGYTF
CDR3nt: TGTGCCAGCAGCTTACGGGGCCAGGGGGATGGCTACACCTTC
d_gene: TRBD1
v_gene: TRBV7-9
abundance: -
j_gene: TRBJ1-2

CDR3aa: CASSVATSRWTSGQETQYF
CDR3nt: TGTGCCAGCAGCGTAGCTACGAGTCGGTGGACTAGCGGACAAGAGACCCAGTACTTC
d_gene: TRBD2
v_gene: TRBV9
abundance: -
j_gene: TRBJ2-5

CDR3aa: CASSIAGGDTGELFF
CDR3nt: TGTGCTAGCAGCATCGCGGGAGGGGACACCGGGGAGCTGTTTTTT
d_gene: TRBD2
v_gene: TRBV7-7
abundance: -
j_gene: TRBJ2-2

CDR3aa: CASSLLGGDTQYF
CDR3nt: TGTGCCAGCAGTCTCCTAGGGGGAGATACGCAGTATTTT
d_gene: -
v_gene: TRBV27
abundance: -
j_gene: TRBJ2-3

CDR3aa: CASSISGGVGEQFF
CDR3nt: TGCGCCAGCAGCATAAGCGGGGGGGTGGGTGAGCAGTTCTTC
d_gene: TRBD2
v_gene: TRBV5-1
abundance: -
j_gene: TRBJ2-1

CDR3aa: CASSKSGLTSGNTIYF
CDR3nt: TGTGCCAGCAGCAAGTCGGGACTGACCTCTGGAAACACCATATATTTT
d_gene: -
v_gene: TRBV11-2
abundance: -
j_gene: TRBJ1-3

CDR3aa: CASSESGGVGEQYF
CDR3nt: TGTGCCAGCAGTGAAAGCGGGGGGGTTGGGGAGCAGTACTTC
d_gene: TRBD2
v_gene: TRBV6-1
abundance: -
j_gene: TRBJ2-7

CDR3aa: CASRRSTEAFF
CDR3nt: TGTGCCAGCAGGCGTAGCACTGAAGCTTTCTTT
d_gene: -
v_gene: TRBV5-4
abundance: -
j_gene: TRBJ1-1

CDR3aa: CASSGLARDEQFF
CDR3nt: TGTGCCAGTAGCGGACTAGCGAGGGACGAGCAGTTCTTC
d_gene: TRBD2
v_gene: TRBV19
abundance: -
j_gene: TRBJ2-1

CDR3aa: CASRWDRGLGEQYF
CDR3nt: TGTGCCAGCAGATGGGACAGGGGGCTCGGCGAGCAGTACTTC
d_gene: TRBD1
v_gene: TRBV7-2
abundance: -
j_gene: TRBJ2-7

CDR3aa: CASSGRTGPSSYNSPLHF
CDR3nt: TGTGCCAGCAGTGGACGGACAGGCCCGAGCTCCTATAATTCACCCCTCCACTTT
d_gene: TRBD1
v_gene: TRBV27
abundance: -
j_gene: TRBJ1-6

CDR3aa: CASLTNGGRGNQPQHF
CDR3nt: TGTGCCAGCCTCACCAACGGGGGAAGGGGCAATCAGCCCCAGCATTTT
d_gene: -
v_gene: TRBV28
abundance: -
j_gene: TRBJ1-5

CDR3aa: CASSSGGVGTEAFF
CDR3nt: TGTGCCAGCAGCTCAGGGGGAGTGGGCACTGAAGCTTTCTTT
d_gene: TRBD1
v_gene: TRBV7-9
abundance: -
j_gene: TRBJ1-1

CDR3aa: CASSFGAGTGLYEQYF
CDR3nt: TGTGCCAGCAGCTTTGGGGCCGGGACAGGCCTCTACGAGCAGTACTTC
d_gene: TRBD1
v_gene: TRBV5-4
abundance: few
j_gene: TRBJ2-7

CDR3aa: CAISETPSGNTDTQYF
CDR3nt: TGTGCCATCAGTGAGACGCCTAGCGGGAATACAGATACGCAGTATTTT
d_gene: TRBD2
v_gene: TRBV10-3
abundance: -
j_gene: TRBJ2-3

CDR3aa: CASMRGSGIAEQYF
CDR3nt: TGTGCCAGCATGAGGGGAAGCGGGATTGCCGAGCAGTACTTC
d_gene: TRBD2
v_gene: TRBV7-9
abundance: -
j_gene: TRBJ2-7

CDR3aa: CSVGGGTKNIQYF
CDR3nt: TGCAGCGTTGGCGGGGGGACCAAAAACATTCAGTACTTC
d_gene: TRBD2
v_gene: TRBV29-1
abundance: -
j_gene: TRBJ2-4

CDR3aa: CASSVTAGYEQYF
CDR3nt: TGTGCCAGCAGCGTGACAGCGGGATACGAGCAGTACTTC
d_gene: TRBD2
v_gene: TRBV9
abundance: -
j_gene: TRBJ2-7

CDR3aa: CASSFEEGTEAFF
CDR3nt: TGTGCCAGCAGCTTCGAGGAGGGCACTGAAGCTTTCTTT
d_gene: -
v_gene: TRBV13
abundance: -
j_gene: TRBJ1-1

CDR3aa: CAISESENRYGNEQFF
CDR3nt: TGTGCCATCAGTGAGTCGGAGAACAGGTACGGCAATGAGCAGTTCTTC
d_gene: -
v_gene: TRBV10-3
abundance: -
j_gene: TRBJ2-1

CDR3aa: CASSIWQTNTGELFF
CDR3nt: TGTGCCAGTAGTATCTGGCAGACGAACACCGGGGAGCTGTTTTTT
d_gene: -
v_gene: TRBV19
abundance: -
j_gene: TRBJ2-2

CDR3aa: CASSPRPGTGGGYTF
CDR3nt: TGTGCCAGCAGCCCTCGTCCCGGGACAGGGGGAGGCTACACCTTC
d_gene: TRBD1
v_gene: TRBV9
abundance: -
j_gene: TRBJ1-2